This section outlines one T cell receptor beta chain sequence together with its context. The data were produced by immunoSEQ multiplex PCR, yet TCRdb's version contains in-frame clones alone and is incomplete. The sample comprises around 120,000 clones, approximately 90% of which are singletons, and 11% rests with the top ten. The record originates from a study of T cell responses to AZD1222 COVID-19 vaccine. The CDR3 totals 14 residues. The germline V gene encodes CDR1 LGHDT and CDR2 YNNKEL (reference sequence). V was trimmed by 4 bases and J by 1 base, leaving 11 bases between them. This TCR was sampled from an adult in good health. The genes are TRBV3-1 (or the pseudogene TRBV3-2) and TRBJ2-7; no firm D call. Source: peripheral blood, taken on day 0 of MenACWY control vaccination. The CDR3 here is CASSPPTMSYEQYF. The CDR3 bases are TGTGCCAGCAGCCCCCCCACCATGTCCTACGAGCAGTACTTC.